Listed below are T cell receptor beta chains from one sample, sequenced in a study of T cells of healthy individuals. Each CDR3 protein is one row after TCRdb ran MiXCR on the 5' RACE reads. Here the sample spans tens of thousands of distinct CDR3 sequences, roughly 14% being singletons. The receptors were gathered from a human donor in good health. CDR3s include the opening cysteine and the closing phenylalanine or tryptophan. The D gene is left open where the match is weak. Clone size is not always given. Where it is, it says once, few, many or a class for expanded clones.

abundance	d_gene	v_gene	j_gene	CDR3nt	CDR3aa
few	NA	TRBV5-1	TRBJ2-7	TGCGCCAGCAGCTTGGTGGCAGGGTCCTACGAGCAGTACTTC	CASSLVAGSYEQYF
many	NA	TRBV4-3	TRBJ2-2	TGCGCCAGCAGCCAAGGAACAGGATCACGGGAGCTGTTTTTT	CASSQGTGSRELFF
NA	TRBD1	TRBV6-6	TRBJ2-7	TGTGCCAGCAGAGACAGGGCAGAGCAGTACTTC	CASRDRAEQYF
few	TRBD1	TRBV7-2	TRBJ2-5	TGTGCCAGCAGCTTAAAATGGACAGGGCGGGAGACCCAGTACTTC	CASSLKWTGRETQYF
many	NA	TRBV5-1	TRBJ2-1	TGCGCCAGCAGCTTTAGTGGGGCCGGGTACAATGAGCAGTTCTTC	CASSFSGAGYNEQFF
many	NA	TRBV4-1	TRBJ1-1	TGCGCCAGCAGCCTTCTTCCGACCGCGATGAACACTGAAGCTTTCTTT	CASSLLPTAMNTEAFF
NA	NA	TRBV7-2	TRBJ2-7	TGTGCCAGCAGCTTAGCTGGGACGTCGACATCCTACGAGCAGTACTTC	CASSLAGTSTSYEQYF
NA	NA	TRBV7-9	TRBJ2-7	TGTGCCAGCAGCAGAGCGGGCAGCGAATCCTACGAGCAGTACTTC	CASSRAGSESYEQYF
NA	TRBD2	TRBV7-2	TRBJ2-3	TGTGCCAGCAGCTTGGGACTACCCTTAAGCACAGATACGCAGTATTTT	CASSLGLPLSTDTQYF
many	NA	TRBV11-2	TRBJ1-2	TGTGCCAGCAGCAACCTACAAGGGTCCAGCTATGGCTACACCTTC	CASSNLQGSSYGYTF
NA	NA	TRBV20-1	TRBJ1-3	TGCAGTGCTAGAGGGGCAGCCGCTTCTGGAAACACCATATATTTT	CSARGAAASGNTIYF
NA	NA	TRBV3-1	TRBJ1-1	TGTGCCAGCAGCCAAGGAAAGGACACTGAAGCTTTCTTT	CASSQGKDTEAFF
NA	NA	TRBV5-1	TRBJ2-2	TGCGCCAGCAGCTTGTCGGGACGAAGTGGCGAGGCCGGGGAGCTGTTTTTT	CASSLSGRSGEAGELFF
NA	NA	TRBV6-6	TRBJ2-7	TGTGCCAGCAGTTACTCCGGGGCCGGTTACGAGCAGTACTTC	CASSYSGAGYEQYF
few	TRBD2	TRBV20-1	TRBJ2-3	TGCAGTTCCCGACTAGCGGGAAACACAGATACGCAGTATTTT	CSSRLAGNTDTQYF
NA	NA	TRBV28	TRBJ2-5	TGTGTCGGAGGAGGAAAGGGAGAGACCCAGTACTTC	CVGGGKGETQYF
NA	NA	TRBV5-1	TRBJ2-1	TGCGCCAGCAGCTTGGCCGGGGGACAAATCAATGAGCAGTTCTTC	CASSLAGGQINEQFF
few	NA	TRBV5-1	TRBJ1-1	TGCGCCAGCAGCTTGGGGTGGGGGAGTACTGAAGCTTTCTTT	CASSLGWGSTEAFF
many	NA	TRBV7-2	TRBJ2-5	TGTGCCAGCAGCTTAGTGGGGCGGCTAGGAGAGACCCAGTACTTC	CASSLVGRLGETQYF
NA	NA	TRBV24-1	TRBJ2-3	TGTGCCACCAGTGACCCCATTCAGGGTACGCAGTATTTT	CATSDPIQGTQYF
few	NA	TRBV5-1	TRBJ2-5	TGCGCCAGCAGGGATGGACGGACCCAGTACTTC	CASRDGRTQYF
many	NA	TRBV20-1	TRBJ2-7	TGCAGTGCTAGTACGGGAGTAATCAACGAGCAGTACTTC	CSASTGVINEQYF
few	NA	TRBV7-2	TRBJ2-1	TGTGCCAGCCAAACAGTCTCCTACAATGAGCAGTTCTTC	CASQTVSYNEQFF
NA	TRBD2	TRBV20-1	TRBJ2-3	TGCAGTGCTAGCCTCACTAGCGTGGGGCCAGATACGCAGTATTTT	CSASLTSVGPDTQYF
NA	NA	TRBV5-4	TRBJ1-2	TGTGCCAGCAGCGGGACTCTTCGCTATGGCTACACCTTC	CASSGTLRYGYTF
NA	TRBD2	TRBV12-3/TRBV12-4	TRBJ2-1	TGTGCCAGCAGTCCCCTTGGCGGGAGGGCCTACAATGAGCAGTTCTTC	CASSPLGGRAYNEQFF
few	TRBD1	TRBV6-2/TRBV6-3	TRBJ2-5	TGTGCCAGCAGTTACTCGCGACAGGGGGAAGAGACCCAGTACTTC	CASSYSRQGEETQYF
many	NA	TRBV19	TRBJ2-1	TGTGCCAGTAAAGACGCTGGACGGAACAATGAGCAGTTCTTC	CASKDAGRNNEQFF
many	NA	TRBV24-1	TRBJ1-2	TGTGCCACCAGTGATTTGCGGCGAGATGGCTACACCTTC	CATSDLRRDGYTF
many	NA	TRBV11-2	TRBJ1-3	TGTGCCAGCAGCTCAGGCGTTAGCTCTGGAAACACCATATATTTT	CASSSGVSSGNTIYF
NA	NA	TRBV15	TRBJ2-3	TGTGCCACCAGCATGGCAGGGCGAGATACGCAGTATTTT	CATSMAGRDTQYF
many	NA	TRBV10-3	TRBJ2-5	TGTGCCATCAGTGAGCCCGGGTCCCAAGAGACCCAGTACTTC	CAISEPGSQETQYF
few	TRBD1	TRBV4-3	TRBJ2-7	TGCGCCAGCAGCCCCGGACAGGGCCCTTCCCCCTACGAGCAGTACTTC	CASSPGQGPSPYEQYF
NA	TRBD1	TRBV3-1	TRBJ2-4	TGTGCCAGCAGCCTTCAGGGGGCCGACATTCAGTACTTC	CASSLQGADIQYF
many	TRBD2	TRBV7-2	TRBJ2-5	TGTGCCAGCAGCTTAGGACTAGCGGGAGGGCTGGAGACCCAGTACTTC	CASSLGLAGGLETQYF
many	TRBD1	TRBV20-1	TRBJ2-5	TGCAGTGCTGAGCAGGGGGCATTCGGGGAGACCCAGTACTTC	CSAEQGAFGETQYF
few	TRBD2	TRBV20-1	TRBJ2-3	TGCAGTGCTAGAGATGGGAGGGTGCGAGGAGATACGCAGTATTTT	CSARDGRVRGDTQYF
few	NA	TRBV5-1	TRBJ1-1	TGCGCCAGCAGCTTGGGCCTCGAGGGCTTCACTGAAGCTTTCTTT	CASSLGLEGFTEAFF
few	NA	TRBV20-1	TRBJ2-5	TGCAGTGTTTTAGAGGGCAGGGGAGAGACCCAGTACTTC	CSVLEGRGETQYF
NA	NA	TRBV10-3	TRBJ2-3	TGTGCCATCAGTGGCGGTCCTCAAGATACGCAGTATTTT	CAISGGPQDTQYF
NA	NA	TRBV12-3/TRBV12-4	TRBJ1-4	TGTGCCAGCAGTATAGGTGGCAGAGTCACCCGGGGTGAAAAACTGTTTTTT	CASSIGGRVTRGEKLFF
NA	NA	TRBV20-1	TRBJ2-5	TGCAGTGCTCTCCAGGGAATAGAGACCCAGTACTTC	CSALQGIETQYF
many	NA	TRBV9	TRBJ2-2	TGTGCCAGCAGCTCGGGACATGGCGGGGAGCTGTTTTTT	CASSSGHGGELFF
many	NA	TRBV5-5	TRBJ1-1	TGTGCCAGCAGCCTGACCCTAAGGGACACTGAAGCTTTCTTT	CASSLTLRDTEAFF
NA	TRBD2	TRBV20-1	TRBJ2-3	TGCAGTGCTAGTAGACTAGCGGGGGGGATAGATACGCAGTATTTT	CSASRLAGGIDTQYF